One and the same sample provided the 30 T cell receptor beta chains below, sequenced in a study of glioma-infiltrating T cells after dendritic cell vaccination. The time point was: after dendritic cell vaccination, including at tumor progression/relapse. Clones were read by immunoSEQ multiplex PCR, and TCRdb kept only the in-frame ones, dropping some. The sample carries fewer than 70,000 clones, more than 75% recorded once. The sequenced sample was blood, obtained after dendritic cell vaccination. The receptors stem from a human donor with glioblastoma.

The CDR3 here is CASSQQQGAVEKLFF. CDR3 bases: TGTGCCAGCAGCCAGCAACAGGGGGCGGTGGAAAAACTGTTTTTT. The chain joins TRBV4-2 to TRBJ1-4; 9 bases align to TRBD1. Looked up from germline, CDR1 is LGHNA and CDR2 is YNFKEQ. The CDR3 covers 15 residues. V shed 3 bases, J shed 8 bases, and the junction held 7 bases outside the gene matches.

The V call is TRBV11-2, the J call TRBJ1-1; D remains unclear. The germline V gene encodes CDR1 SGHAT and CDR2 FQNNGV. This CDR3 has 14 amino acids. Trimming left V 0 bases short and J 7 bases short, with 12 bases between. The CDR3 sequence is CASSLEAGLFEAFF. CDR3 bases: TGTGCCAGCAGCTTAGAAGCGGGCCTATTTGAAGCTTTCTTT.

This clone has just a few counts. The rearrangement joins TRBV18 to TRBJ1-6, with TRBD1 matching 7 bases. Germline V gives CDR1 KGHSH, CDR2 LQKENI. This CDR3 spans 17 amino acids. The junction had 10 bases not matched to a gene; V was cut back by 0 bases and J by 8 bases. Here the CDR3 DNA reads TGTGCCAGCTCACCACCGCTCGTCTTGGACAGGTATTCACCCCTCCACTTT. It translates to CASSPPLVLDRYSPLHF.

In its sample, this clone was seen once. The chain links TRBV6-5 to TRBJ2-2; D gene unclear. The CDR3 has 14 amino acids. The V gene's germline CDR1 is MNHEY and CDR2 SVGAGI. Trimming pared 4 bases from V and 1 base from J, leaving 7 bases between. The CDR3 here is CASSSPGNTGELFF. Here the CDR3 DNA reads TGTGCCAGCAGTTCTCCCGGGAACACCGGGGAGCTGTTTTTT.

For this clone: One end of the junction is discordant with germline, which a read error may explain. V gene TRBV7-2 combines with J gene TRBJ1-1; tentatively, D is TRBD1 (6 bases). The germline V gene has CDR1 SGHTA and CDR2 FQGNSA. This CDR3 spans 15 amino acids. In DNA form, the CDR3 reads TGTGCCAGCAGCTTAGGGATAACAGGGAACGCTGAAGCTTTCTTT. Its protein is CASSLGITGNAEAFF. The variable domain in full, completed from reference TRBV7-2 and TRBJ1-1, reads GAGVSQSPSNKVTEKGKDVELRCDPISGHTALYWYRQSLGQGLEFLIYFQGNSAPDKSGLPSDRFSAERTGGSVSTLTIQRTQQEDSAVYLCASSLGITGNAEAFFGQGTRLTVV.

The V gene is TRBV28, the J gene TRBJ2-3; 9 positions agree with TRBD2. The length of the CDR3 is 17 residues. The junction had 13 bases not matched to a gene; V was cut back by 8 bases and J by 1 base. Germline lookup yields CDR1 MDHEN and CDR2 SYDVKM. The CDR3 region is CASWGGGGHSRTDTQYF. In DNA, the CDR3 is TGTGCCAGCTGGGGCGGGGGGGGCCACTCCCGCACAGATACGCAGTATTTT.

The rearrangement uses TRBV9 and TRBJ1-1; D is unresolved. This CDR3 region has 13 residues. The V gene lost 0 bases and the J gene lost 5 bases, with 8 bases spanning the gap. Per the germline V gene, CDR1 is SGDLS and CDR2 is YYNGEE. This chain's CDR3 is CASSVAPGTEAFF. CDR3 bases: TGTGCCAGCAGCGTAGCCCCGGGGACTGAAGCTTTCTTT.

The chain employs TRBV10-1 and TRBJ1-6, with 7 bases fitting TRBD1. V shed 8 bases, J shed 7 bases, and the junction held 14 bases outside the gene matches. This CDR3 spans 16 amino acids. Germline V gene sequence: CDR1 WNHNN, CDR2 SYGVQD (reference sequence). CDR3 region: CASGPTGTGANSPLHF. The CDR3 DNA reads TGCGCCAGCGGCCCTACGGGAACAGGGGCCAATTCACCCCTCCACTTT.

This rearrangement joins TRBV7-9 to TRBJ1-2; D gene unclear. CDR1 is SEHNR, CDR2 FQNEAQ, per germline (reference sequence). V shed 5 bases and J shed 5 bases, with 6 bases lying between them. The CDR3 covers 11 residues. CDR3 in amino acids: CASSIGYGYTF. CDR3 nucleotides: TGTGCCAGCAGCATCGGGTATGGCTACACCTTC.

The chain is built from TRBV19 and TRBJ2-5, with D uncertain. From germline, CDR1 is LNHDA and CDR2 SQIVND (reference sequence). V was shortened by 5 bases and J by 1 base, with 14 bases between the two germline ends. The CDR3 covers 15 residues. CDR3 sequence (DNA): TGTGCCAGTAGTGGAAACCCAGGATCCCAAGAGACCCAGTACTTC. Translation gives CASSGNPGSQETQYF.

This chain uses TRBV7-3 with TRBJ2-5, with 11 bases matching TRBD2. The CDR3 extends over 15 amino acids. Germline lookup yields CDR1 SGHTA and CDR2 FQGTGA. V lost 3 bases, J lost 2 bases, and 2 bases stayed unmatched. The CDR3 reads CASSLGLAVQETQYF. CDR3 DNA: TGTGCCAGCAGCTTGGGACTAGCGGTACAAGAGACCCAGTACTTC.

The J gene is TRBJ2-7, the V gene TRBV11-3, with D perhaps TRBD1 (6 bases). Germline CDR1 SGHNT, CDR2 YENEEA. This CDR3 is built from 14 residues. V was cut by 6 bases and J by 3 bases, with 15 bases left in between. CDR3 amino acids: CASRSQGRSYEQYF. The CDR3 nucleotides are TGTGCCAGCAGATCACAGGGTAGGAGCTACGAGCAGTACTTC.

This chain uses TRBV2 with TRBJ2-1; D uncertain. The germline CDR1 and CDR2 sequences are SNHLY and FYNNEI. Trimming took 7 bases from V and 10 from J, leaving 17 bases between them. The CDR3 is made up of 13 amino acids. This chain's CDR3 is CASNLDGRSEQFF. CDR3 DNA sequence: TGTGCCAGCAACCTAGATGGCCGGAGCGAGCAGTTCTTC.

The V gene is TRBV28, the J gene TRBJ2-1; tentative D call: TRBD2 (6 bases). V was trimmed by 1 base and J by 0 bases, leaving 7 bases between them. This CDR3 has 15 residues. Germline V gene data show CDR1 as MDHEN and CDR2 as SYDVKM. The CDR3 DNA is TGTGCCAGCAGTTTATTCGGGAGCTCCTACAATGAGCAGTTCTTC. This codes for CASSLFGSSYNEQFF.

CDR3 DNA: TGTGCCAGCAGCGCCGGGACTAGCGGGGGGGGGAGTACCACCGGGGAGCTGTTTTTT. Translating gives CASSAGTSGGGSTTGELFF. The V call is TRBV7-6, the J call TRBJ2-2; 16 bases agree with TRBD2. The CDR3 is 19 residues long. V dropped 5 bases and J dropped 4; count of bases not matched to a gene: 10. Germline V lookup: CDR1 SGHVS, CDR2 FNYEAQ.

In its sample, this clone was seen a few times. This sequence joins TRBV19 and TRBJ1-1; TRBD1 might be the D (6 bases). This CDR3 spans 15 amino acids. The V end was cut by 9 bases, the J end by 1 base, with 18 bases between. Germline V gene lookup returns CDR1 LNHDA and CDR2 SQIVND (reference sequence). Written as DNA, the CDR3 is TGTGCCAGCCACCCCCGGGGGGCTAGGAACACTGAAGCTTTCTTT. This sequence encodes CASHPRGARNTEAFF.

V is TRBV6-6 and J is TRBJ1-6; unclear D gene. V lost 0 bases and J 8 bases, leaving 11 bases between the germline ends. CDR1 is MNHNY, CDR2 SVGAGI, per germline (reference sequence). CDR3 length: 15 amino acids. The CDR3 DNA follows: TGTGCCAGCAGTTACTCCGGGGATTCCGATTCACCCCTCCACTTT. Its protein product is CASSYSGDSDSPLHF.

This chain joins TRBV4-3 and TRBJ2-3; the D gene is possibly TRBD2 (5 bases). V lost 4 bases, J lost 2 bases, and 16 bases lay in between. The CDR3 contains 16 residues. Germline CDR1 is LGHNA and CDR2 is YSLEER. CDR3 DNA: TGCGCCAGCAGCCCCGGCGCCGGGGTTTCCACAGATACGCAGTATTTT. Protein sequence: CASSPGAGVSTDTQYF.

The V call is TRBV9, the J call TRBJ2-3; D gene unclear. The CDR3 runs to 15 residues. Trimming took off 0 bases at V and 2 bases at J, with 10 bases between the two ends. Germline values: CDR1 SGDLS, CDR2 YYNGEE. This CDR3 reads CASSVVSYFTDTQYF. CDR3 DNA sequence: TGTGCCAGCAGCGTAGTAAGCTACTTCACAGATACGCAGTATTTT. Full variable domain (rest looked up from reference TRBV9 and TRBJ2-3): DSGVTQTPKHLITATGQRVTLRCSPRSGDLSVYWYQQSLDQGLQFLIQYYNGEERAKGNILERFSAQQFPDLHSELNLSSLELGDSALYFCASSVVSYFTDTQYFGPGTRLTVL.

The chain's CDR3 is CASSVSGTDGYTF. The CDR3 DNA reads as TGTGCCAGCAGCGTATCTGGTACAGACGGCTACACCTTC. The chain uses TRBV9 and TRBJ1-2; D is uncertain. The germline V gene encodes CDR1 SGDLS and CDR2 YYNGEE. This CDR3 has 13 residues. V shed 1 base and J shed 8 bases, with 12 bases lying between them.

This clone appeared a few times. This chain uses TRBV6-5 with TRBJ2-7; possible D gene TRBD2, 6 bases. CDR3 size: 14 residues. Germline V gives CDR1 MNHEY, CDR2 SVGAGI. V lost 7 bases and J 6 bases, leaving 19 bases between the germline ends. The CDR3 is CASNSAGPYFEQYF. CDR3 nucleotides: TGTGCCAGCAACAGTGCGGGACCATACTTCGAGCAGTACTTC.

The J gene is TRBJ2-6, the V gene TRBV28; D remains ambiguous. The CDR3 spans 10 residues. CDR1 is MDHEN and CDR2 is SYDVKM in the germline V gene. Trimming stripped 6 bases from V and 12 bases from J, with 6 bases between. CDR3 protein: CASSPGVLTF. In nucleotides, the CDR3 is TGTGCCAGCAGCCCCGGCGTCCTGACTTTC.

This clone was counted a single time. This sequence joins TRBV7-2 and TRBJ2-5; D remains unclear. The DNA end lines up better with TRBJ2-7; the J call may be wrong. CDR1 and CDR2 (germline): SGHTA, FQGNSA. The CDR3 sequence is 14 residues long. This chain's CDR3 is CASSQVGGAYEQYF. The CDR3 DNA reads as TGTGCCAGCAGCCAAGTAGGCGGAGCCTACGAGCAGTACTTC.

This chain joins TRBV7-2 and TRBJ2-1, with D perhaps matching TRBD2 (6 bases). Between the trimmed V and J ends, which lost 2 bases and 5 bases, there was a span of 16 bases. The CDR3 runs to 16 residues. Germline values: CDR1 SGHTA, CDR2 FQGNSA. CDR3 DNA sequence: TGTGCCAGCAGCTTACTTGCGGGGATTAAACACAATGAGCAGTTCTTC. It codes for CASSLLAGIKHNEQFF.

This clone has a handful of counts. V and J are TRBV11-2 and TRBJ1-2; TRBD1 matches at 7 bases. V gave up 2 bases and J gave up 7 bases; unmatched junction bases: 7. The CDR3 is 14 residues long. CDR1 is SGHAT and CDR2 is FQNNGV in the germline V gene. The CDR3 reads CASSLQGESGGYTF. CDR3 nucleotide sequence: TGTGCCAGCAGCTTACAGGGGGAGAGCGGTGGCTACACCTTC.

The chain combines TRBV13 with TRBJ2-5, with D possibly matching TRBD2 (5 bases). This CDR3 spans 16 amino acids. Germline lookup yields CDR1 PRHDT and CDR2 FYEKMQ (reference sequence). The V end was cut by 1 base, the J end by 3 bases, with 15 bases between. This chain's CDR3 is CASSLEYGVGKETQYF. Here the CDR3 DNA reads TGTGCCAGCAGCTTAGAGTACGGCGTCGGGAAAGAGACCCAGTACTTC.

V usage is TRBV30 and J usage is TRBJ2-7, with 8 bases fitting TRBD1. V lost 3 bases and J lost 6; bases outside the gene matches: 10. Per the germline V gene, CDR1 is GTSNPN and CDR2 is SVGIG (reference sequence). The CDR3 totals 14 residues. The CDR3 spells CAWRPQGVSSEQYF. The CDR3 nucleotides read TGTGCCTGGAGACCACAGGGGGTATCATCCGAGCAGTACTTC.

The chain uses TRBV11-2 and TRBJ2-1; TRBD2 agrees at 12 bases. The junction had 2 bases not matched to a gene; V was cut back by 5 bases and J by 3 bases. Germline values: CDR1 SGHAT, CDR2 FQNNGV. CDR3 size: 15 residues. CDR3 coding DNA: TGTGCCAGCAGCAAACTAGCGGGGGGCTACAATGAGCAGTTCTTC. Its translation: CASSKLAGGYNEQFF.

About this clone: Germline is not matched at one junction end, which may reflect a read error. The chain's CDR3 is CAGSLASSGGPDTQYF. CDR3 bases: TGTGCCGGCAGCTTAGCAAGTAGCGGGGGGCCAGATACGCAGTATTTT. The gene calls are TRBV7-2 and TRBJ2-3; 10 positions agree with TRBD2. CDR3 size: 16 residues. Germline values: CDR1 SGHTA, CDR2 FQGNSA.

CDR3 sequence (DNA): TGTGCCTGGAGGGACAGCTCCTACGAGCAGTACTTC. This translates into CAWRDSSYEQYF. V and J are TRBV30 and TRBJ2-5, with D tentatively TRBD1 (6 bases). The J call may not be correct, given that the DNA end is closer to TRBJ2-7. This CDR3 spans 12 amino acids. From germline, CDR1 is GTSNPN and CDR2 SVGIG (reference sequence).